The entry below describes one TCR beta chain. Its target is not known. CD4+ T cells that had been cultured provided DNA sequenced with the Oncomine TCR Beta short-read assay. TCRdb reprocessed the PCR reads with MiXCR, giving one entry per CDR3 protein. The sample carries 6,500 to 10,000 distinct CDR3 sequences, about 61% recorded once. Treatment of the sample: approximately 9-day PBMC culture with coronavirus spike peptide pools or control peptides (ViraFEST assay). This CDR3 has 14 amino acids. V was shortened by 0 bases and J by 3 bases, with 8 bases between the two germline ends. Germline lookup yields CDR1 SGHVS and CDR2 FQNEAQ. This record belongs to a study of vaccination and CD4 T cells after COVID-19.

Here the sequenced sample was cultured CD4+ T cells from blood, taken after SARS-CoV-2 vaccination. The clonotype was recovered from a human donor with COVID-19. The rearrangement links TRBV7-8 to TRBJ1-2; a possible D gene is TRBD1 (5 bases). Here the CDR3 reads CASSLAGGYYGYTF. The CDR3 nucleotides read TGTGCCAGCAGCTTAGCCGGGGGGTACTATGGCTACACCTTC.